These 10 T cell receptor beta chains came from one sample sequenced in a study of blood T cells in healthy people across ages. Next came a second PCR, run for about 7 to 12 cycles, which used a sample-barcoded 5' primer along with a J-beta primer mix. TCRdb re-called the 5' RACE reads through MiXCR, storing one row per CDR3 protein. Seen here are just over 1 million distinct CDR3 sequences, roughly 45% observed once, and the top ten hold under 20%. Material: blood. These receptors were taken from a woman aged 55-70 years in good health.

The V and J genes are TRBV2 and TRBJ1-1; 7 nucleotides line up with TRBD1. The CDR3 has 16 residues. Trimming at V came to 2 bases and at J to 0 bases, leaving 6 bases not matched to a gene. In germline, CDR1 is SNHLY, CDR2 FYNNEI. CDR3 protein: CASSELGTALNTEAFF. The CDR3 coding sequence is TGTGCCAGCAGTGAACTCGGGACAGCTTTGAACACTGAAGCTTTCTTT. Complete variable domain (other parts from reference TRBV2 and TRBJ1-1): EPEVTQTPSHQVTQMGQEVILRCVPISNHLYFYWYRQILGQKVEFLVSFYNNEISEKSEIFDDQFSVERPDGSNFTLKIRSTKLEDSAMYFCASSELGTALNTEAFFGQGTRLTVV.

This clonotype was picked up a small number of times. The chain links TRBV9 to TRBJ2-4, with TRBD1 matching 7 bases. CDR1 and CDR2 (germline): SGDLS, YYNGEE. The trim removed 0 bases at V and 5 bases at J, leaving 5 bases unmatched. This CDR3 comprises 15 residues. Written as DNA, the CDR3 is TGTGCCAGCAGCGTAGGCAGGGGGAGAGAAAACATTCAGTACTTC. Encoded protein: CASSVGRGRENIQYF.

A word on this clonotype: A read error may explain this, as a much larger clone is one base away. J is TRBJ2-1 and V is TRBV7-2; 13 positions match TRBD2. The J call is doubtful: the DNA matches TRBJ2-7 better. CDR1 and CDR2 (germline): SGHTA, FQGNSA. This CDR3 has 16 residues. Written as DNA, the CDR3 is TGTGCCAGCAGCAGAGGACTAGCGGGAGCCTACAATGAGCAGTACTTC. Translating gives CASSRGLAGAYNEQYF.

V usage is TRBV20-1 and J usage is TRBJ2-5; 10 bases are a match to TRBD2. Germline loops: CDR1 DFQATT, CDR2 SNEGSKA (reference sequence). The length of the CDR3 is 16 residues. Losses at the gene ends were 7 bases for V and 2 bases for J; bases not matched to a gene: 13. This chain's CDR3 is CSGERRRTSGQETQYF. The CDR3 DNA reads as TGCAGTGGGGAGAGGAGAAGGACTAGCGGACAAGAGACCCAGTACTTC.

This CDR3 is CSVGTGTGYNSPLHF. CDR3 sequence (DNA): TGCAGCGTGGGGACCGGGACAGGGTATAATTCACCCCTCCACTTT. The chain combines TRBV29-1 with TRBJ1-6; TRBD1 matches at 9 bases. The CDR3 has 15 residues. Germline V lookup: CDR1 SQVTM, CDR2 ANQGSEA. Trimming removed 6 bases from V and 4 bases from J; junction bases left unmatched: 7.

This clonotype was observed a few times. This chain joins TRBV28 and TRBJ2-7; D is perhaps TRBD1 (5 bases). The CDR3 sequence is 15 residues long. The V end lost 1 base, the J end lost 3 bases, and 13 bases lay between the germline ends. Per the germline V gene, CDR1 is MDHEN and CDR2 is SYDVKM. CDR3 sequence (DNA): TGTGCCAGCAGTTTATCAAGGGGAAAGGGCTACGAGCAGTACTTC. Residues: CASSLSRGKGYEQYF.

Concerning this clonotype itself: An end of the junction differs from the germline gene, which may be a read error. The V call is TRBV7-2, the J call TRBJ2-5; TRBD1 or TRBD2 may be the D gene (5 bases each). The CDR3 runs 17 residues. CDR1 and CDR2 from the germline V gene are SGHTA and FQGNSA. The DNA of the CDR3 is TGTGCCAGCAGCTTAGCCCTAAGGGGCGGGCGGCAAGAGACCCCGTACTTC. Its translation: CASSLALRGGRQETPYF.

V gene TRBV27 combines with J gene TRBJ1-5, with no clear D. CDR1 and CDR2 (germline): MNHEY, SMNVEV (reference sequence). Trimming removed 6 bases at V and 1 base at J, with 7 bases between. This CDR3 region has 13 residues. The CDR3 reads CASSSRSNQPQHF. CDR3 bases: TGTGCCAGCAGCTCCCGGAGCAATCAGCCCCAGCATTTT.

J is TRBJ2-3 and V is TRBV10-3, with 7 bases that match TRBD2. V was clipped by 3 bases and J by 6 bases; unmatched bases: 9. Germline CDR1 and CDR2: ENHRY and SYGVKD. The CDR3 runs 15 residues. The DNA of the CDR3 is TGTGCCATCAGTGATTACGCGGGGGTAAGGGATACGCAGTATTTT. Protein product: CAISDYAGVRDTQYF.

About this clonotype itself: An end of the junction differs from the germline gene, which may be a read error. The chain combines TRBV20-1 with TRBJ2-1; maybe TRBD2 (6 bases). The germline V gene encodes CDR1 DFQATT and CDR2 SNEGSKA (reference sequence). This CDR3 is built from 15 residues. The CDR3 loop reads CSAGDRRRAMPEQFF. CDR3 coding DNA: TGCAGTGCTGGAGATCGCAGGAGGGCCATGCCTGAGCAGTTCTTC.